The 14 T cell receptor beta chains presented below share a single source sample, sequenced in a study of blood T cell repertoires in COVID-19. The data were produced by immunoSEQ multiplex PCR, yet TCRdb's version contains in-frame clones alone and is incomplete. The sample holds about 170,000 clones; 80% to 90% are singletons and the top ten take roughly 4%. Input material: PBMCs or T cells enriched from blood (not recorded which). The receptors come from a woman aged 45-59 years in a cohort exposed to, infected with or recovered from COVID-19 (not recorded which).

V gene TRBV5-1 combines with J gene TRBJ2-2; 7 bases are shared with TRBD1. Per germline, CDR1 SGHRS and CDR2 YFSETQ. The CDR3 spans 15 residues. V dropped 1 base and J dropped 3; count of bases not matched to a gene: 3. The CDR3 protein is CASSLRQGDTGELFF. DNA of the CDR3: TGCGCCAGCAGCTTGAGGCAGGGGGACACCGGGGAGCTGTTTTTT.

CDR3 DNA sequence: TGTGCCAGCAGCCCATTGGACAGCTCCTACAATGAGCAGTTCTTC. Protein: CASSPLDSSYNEQFF. The chain couples TRBV6-2 or TRBV6-3 to TRBJ2-1; D may be TRBD1 (6 bases). The germline V gene has CDR1 MNHEY and CDR2 SVGEGT. V was trimmed by 6 bases and J by 0 bases, leaving 12 bases between them. This CDR3 has 15 amino acids.

In this sample, this clone turned up a few times. The rearrangement links TRBV5-1 to TRBJ2-7, with 10 bases that match TRBD2. The CDR3 covers 17 residues. Looked up from germline, CDR1 is SGHRS and CDR2 is YFSETQ. The J segment lost 2 bases and the V segment lost 0 bases, leaving 8 bases of the junction unmatched. The CDR3 DNA reads as TGCGCCAGCAGCTTGGATTCTAGCGGGAGTTTTACCTACGAGCAGTACTTC. This sequence encodes CASSLDSSGSFTYEQYF.

This rearrangement joins TRBV19 to TRBJ1-4; D is possibly TRBD1 (5 bases). This CDR3 is 13 amino acids long. Trimming stripped 3 bases from V and 8 bases from J, with 10 bases between. Germline loops: CDR1 LNHDA, CDR2 SQIVND (reference sequence). The CDR3: CASSIRVWEKLFF. DNA of the CDR3: TGTGCCAGTAGTATCAGGGTTTGGGAAAAACTGTTTTTT.

This chain connects TRBV2 to TRBJ1-5, with a tentative D call TRBD1 (6 bases). The CDR3 runs to 13 residues. The germline V gene has CDR1 SNHLY and CDR2 FYNNEI. V lost 4 bases and J lost 5, with 9 bases in between. DNA of the CDR3: TGTGCCAGCAGTGTACAGGGAGATCAGCCCCAGCATTTT. Encoded protein: CASSVQGDQPQHF. Looking up the rest from reference TRBV2 and TRBJ1-5 gives the full variable domain: EPEVTQTPSHQVTQMGQEVILRCVPISNHLYFYWYRQILGQKVEFLVSFYNNEISEKSEIFDDQFSVERPDGSNFTLKIRSTKLEDSAMYFCASSVQGDQPQHFGDGTRLSIL.

The J gene is TRBJ1-5, the V gene TRBV4-1; D is uncertain. Germline V CDR1 and CDR2: MGHRA, YSYEKL. This CDR3 spans 13 amino acids. The germline V and J ends were trimmed by 1 base and 4 bases, with 5 bases remaining between them. The DNA for the CDR3 is TGCGCCAGCAGCCAAGCCGGTAATCAGCCCCAGCATTTT. Protein sequence: CASSQAGNQPQHF.

The chain recombines TRBV9 with TRBJ2-3; D remains unclear. CDR3 size: 13 residues. Germline V lookup: CDR1 SGDLS, CDR2 YYNGEE. V was trimmed by 3 bases and J by 6 bases, leaving 11 bases between them. The chain's CDR3 is CASSAPLLDTQYF. CDR3 in DNA: TGTGCCAGCAGCGCCCCCCTCCTGGATACGCAGTATTTT. Combining the CDR3 with reference TRBV9 and TRBJ2-3 gives the whole variable domain DSGVTQTPKHLITATGQRVTLRCSPRSGDLSVYWYQQSLDQGLQFLIQYYNGEERAKGNILERFSAQQFPDLHSELNLSSLELGDSALYFCASSAPLLDTQYFGPGTRLTVL.

The V gene is TRBV5-1, the J gene TRBJ2-2; 9 bases match TRBD2. CDR1 is SGHRS, CDR2 YFSETQ, per germline. This CDR3 is 16 amino acids long. V lost 0 bases to trimming and J lost 8 bases; unmatched junction nucleotides: 8. In DNA form, the CDR3 reads TGCGCCAGCAGCTTGGATGAAGCGGGGGGCCAAGGGGAGCTGTTTTTT. Its protein product is CASSLDEAGGQGELFF. Full variable domain (rest looked up from reference TRBV5-1 and TRBJ2-2): KAGVTQTPRYLIKTRGQQVTLSCSPISGHRSVSWYQQTPGQGLQFLFEYFSETQRNKGNFPGRFSGRQFSNSRSEMNVSTLELGDSALYLCASSLDEAGGQGELFFGEGSRLTVL.

The chain joins TRBV9 to TRBJ2-3; TRBD2 aligns across 8 bases. This CDR3 contains 15 residues. The germline V gene has CDR1 SGDLS and CDR2 YYNGEE. The V segment lost 4 bases and the J segment 5 bases; nucleotides outside the gene matches: 9. The CDR3 here is CASSFPGGAVDTQYF. DNA for the CDR3: TGTGCCAGCAGCTTCCCGGGGGGGGCAGTAGATACGCAGTATTTT.

The V and J genes are TRBV4-1 and TRBJ2-3; 10 positions agree with TRBD2. Germline V gene sequence: CDR1 MGHRA, CDR2 YSYEKL. Trimming at V came to 0 bases and at J to 4 bases, leaving 4 bases not matched to a gene. The CDR3 extends over 16 amino acids. CDR3 DNA: TGCGCCAGCAGCCAAGATCGAGCGGGAGGGGCAGATACGCAGTATTTT. Protein: CASSQDRAGGADTQYF.

The chain combines TRBV28 with TRBJ1-5, with D tentatively TRBD1 (5 bases). The length of the CDR3 is 14 residues. Germline lookup yields CDR1 MDHEN and CDR2 SYDVKM. V was cut by 6 bases and J by 4 bases, with 13 bases left in between. CDR3 nucleotides: TGTGCCAGCAGCCCCGACAGCCATAATCAGCCCCAGCATTTT. Translated: CASSPDSHNQPQHF.

This chain joins TRBV9 and TRBJ2-7; perhaps TRBD1 as D (7 bases). This CDR3 contains 14 residues. Trimming stripped 4 bases from V and 0 bases from J, with 11 bases between. Germline CDR1 is SGDLS and CDR2 is YYNGEE. CDR3 sequence: CASSSQGGSYEQYF. The CDR3 DNA is TGTGCCAGCAGCTCCCAGGGGGGCTCCTACGAGCAGTACTTC.

The chain recombines TRBV19 with TRBJ1-1; 8 positions agree with TRBD1. The CDR3 runs 16 residues. The J segment lost 1 base and the V segment lost 1 base, leaving 5 bases of the junction unmatched. CDR1 is LNHDA and CDR2 is SQIVND in the germline V gene (reference sequence). The CDR3 loop is CASSIGVTGANTEAFF. In DNA, the CDR3 is TGTGCCAGTAGTATAGGCGTGACAGGGGCGAACACTGAAGCTTTCTTT.

DNA for the CDR3: TGTGCCAGCAGTTTTTCTTTCCGGGAACAGTATTTT. It yields the protein CASSFSFREQYF. This chain uses TRBV28 with TRBJ2-3, with a weak D call TRBD2 (5 bases). Trimming stripped 3 bases from V and 12 bases from J, with 13 bases between. The CDR3 totals 12 residues. The germline V gene has CDR1 MDHEN and CDR2 SYDVKM. Full variable domain (remainder filled in from reference TRBV28 and TRBJ2-3): DVKVTQSSRYLVKRTGEKVFLECVQDMDHENMFWYRQDPGLGLRLIYFSYDVKMKEKGDIPEGYSVSREKKERFSLILESASTNQTSMYLCASSFSFREQYFGPGTRLTVL.